This T cell receptor beta chain derives from a study of cytomegalovirus exposure and HLA in healthy donors. Study-level points and caveats: V segments that were indistinguishable, TRBV6-2 and TRBV6-3 among them, were omitted from analysis. Solely CMV serostatus was available to characterize immune exposure. Rare sequences made up most TCRs, while some public TCRs were found in many donors. Some TCR beta chains (over 150 of them) were listed as cytomegalovirus-associated.

This clone showed up just a few times. Its antigen remains unidentified. The study ran its PCR with 60 Vbeta and 13 Jbeta primers. Clones were sequenced by immunoSEQ multiplex PCR, and TCRdb holds only the in-frame ones, with some missing. The sample holds approximately 130,000 clones; approximately 82% are singletons and the top ten take around 2.5%. Germline CDR1 is LGHNA and CDR2 is YNFKEQ. This CDR3 has 12 residues. The V gene lost 8 bases and the J gene lost 2 bases, with 7 bases spanning the gap. This chain uses TRBV4-2 with TRBJ1-5; D is ambiguous. Sequenced: PBMCs. The receptor was derived from a boy aged 2 to 10 in good health and CMV-seronegative. CDR3 in amino acids: CASREGNQPQHF. Written as DNA, the CDR3 is TGTGCCAGCCGTGAGGGCAATCAGCCCCAGCATTTT.